The entry below gives a single TCR beta chain sequence along with its context. Between the trimmed V and J ends, which lost 0 bases and 7 bases, there was a span of 4 bases. In germline, CDR1 is SGHDN, CDR2 FVKESK. The CDR3 contains 11 residues. The data were obtained in a study of long-term antiretroviral therapy in people with HIV. Samples were assayed with immunoSEQ v3.0 at survey level. The repertoire was sequenced with immunoSEQ multiplex PCR; TCRdb's copy has only in-frame clones and lacks some. Of approximately 30,000 clones listed, roughly 97% are singletons. For each donor, at least one pre-ART and at least two post-ART PBMC samples were available.

This TCR derives from a man aged 25 to 40 with HIV. The rearrangement links TRBV14 to TRBJ2-7; no firm D call. Source: unsorted PBMCs, taken 7.6 years after starting antiretroviral therapy. The CDR3 DNA is TGTGCCAGCAGCCAAGAGCGGGAGCAGTACTTC. Translation: CASSQEREQYF.